This is a list of T cell receptor beta chains from one sample in a study of shared clonotypes between healthy human individuals. Here immunoSEQ multiplex PCR was the method, and the copy in TCRdb shows in-frame clones only, minus some. The sample lists nearly 1,000,000 clones, around 80% occurring once. Specimen: memory CD4+ T cells sorted from blood. The receptor source for this set is a man aged 18 to 30 in good health. CDR3s include the opening cysteine and the closing phenylalanine or tryptophan. D genes are given only for firm matches. Where a row states a size, it is once, few, many or the class of an expanded clone; other rows omit it.

size	V	D	J	DNA	CDR3
once	TRBV7-2	NA	TRBJ1-4	TGTGCCAGCAGCCGTGCCGCCTGGGGGGGCGGTAATGAAAAACTGTTTTTT	CASSRAAWGGGNEKLFF
NA	TRBV4-1	NA	TRBJ1-1	TGCGCCAGCAGCCGCGAAGGGAGCACTGAAGCTTTCTTT	CASSREGSTEAFF
NA	TRBV4-2	NA	TRBJ2-3	TGTGCCAGCAGCCAAGTCGGGGGATCTAGCACAGATACGCAGTATTTT	CASSQVGGSSTDTQYF
NA	TRBV9	NA	TRBJ1-6	TGTGCCAGCAGCGTACGCAGGGAGGATTCACCCCTCCACTTT	CASSVRREDSPLHF
NA	TRBV5-6	NA	TRBJ2-5	TGTGCCAGCAGCTTGTACCAGGGGAACTTACAAGAGACCCAGTACTTC	CASSLYQGNLQETQYF
NA	TRBV29-1	NA	TRBJ2-1	TGCAGCGCCGACTGGCAGGGGACCGTTGAGCAGTTCTTC	CSADWQGTVEQFF
NA	TRBV5-1	NA	TRBJ1-1	TGCGCCAGCAGCTCTAGGACTGTGAACACTGAAGCTTTCTTT	CASSSRTVNTEAFF
few	TRBV30	NA	TRBJ1-5	TGTGCCTGGGCCGTCCGGGACGGCAACCAGCCCCAGCATTTT	CAWAVRDGNQPQHF
NA	TRBV20-1	NA	TRBJ1-1	TGCAGTGCTGGGGGGGACACTGAAGCTTTCTTT	CSAGGDTEAFF
NA	TRBV5-1	TRBD1	TRBJ2-3	TGCGCCAGCAGCCTGGACAGGGTCACAGATACGCAGTATTTT	CASSLDRVTDTQYF
NA	TRBV5-1	NA	TRBJ1-4	TGCGCCAGCAGCTTGCGGGCTTCCGAATGGGGTGAAAAACTGTTTTTT	CASSLRASEWGEKLFF
NA	TRBV30	NA	TRBJ2-6	TGTGCCGCCGATGACAGGACTGGGGCCAACGTCCTGACTTTC	CAADDRTGANVLTF
NA	TRBV18	NA	TRBJ2-3	TGTGCCAGCTCACCACGTCTGTATAGCACAGATACGCAGTATTTT	CASSPRLYSTDTQYF
NA	TRBV19	TRBD2	TRBJ2-5	TGTGCCAGTAGTACCACTAGCGGGGGCCCGGAGACCCAGTACTTC	CASSTTSGGPETQYF